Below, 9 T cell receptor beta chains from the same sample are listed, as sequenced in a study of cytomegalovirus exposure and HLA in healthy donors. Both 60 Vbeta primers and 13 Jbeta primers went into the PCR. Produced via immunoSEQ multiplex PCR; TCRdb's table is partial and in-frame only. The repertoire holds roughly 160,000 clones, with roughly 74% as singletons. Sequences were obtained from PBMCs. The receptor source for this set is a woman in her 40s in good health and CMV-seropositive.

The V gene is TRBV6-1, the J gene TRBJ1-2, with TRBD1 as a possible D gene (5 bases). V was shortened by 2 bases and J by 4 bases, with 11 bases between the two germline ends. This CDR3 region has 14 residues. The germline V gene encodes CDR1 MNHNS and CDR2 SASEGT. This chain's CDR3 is CASSESQGGYGYTF. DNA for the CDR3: TGTGCCAGCAGTGAAAGCCAGGGTGGCTATGGCTACACCTTC.

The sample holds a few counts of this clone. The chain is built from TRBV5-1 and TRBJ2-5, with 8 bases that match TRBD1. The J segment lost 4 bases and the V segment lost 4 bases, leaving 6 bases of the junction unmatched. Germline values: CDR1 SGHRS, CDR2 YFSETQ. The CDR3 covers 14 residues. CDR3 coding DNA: TGCGCCAGCAGCCCCGGACAGGGAGGAGAGACCCAGTACTTC. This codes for CASSPGQGGETQYF. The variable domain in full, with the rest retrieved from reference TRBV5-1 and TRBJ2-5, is KAGVTQTPRYLIKTRGQQVTLSCSPISGHRSVSWYQQTPGQGLQFLFEYFSETQRNKGNFPGRFSGRQFSNSRSEMNVSTLELGDSALYLCASSPGQGGETQYFGPGTRLLVL.

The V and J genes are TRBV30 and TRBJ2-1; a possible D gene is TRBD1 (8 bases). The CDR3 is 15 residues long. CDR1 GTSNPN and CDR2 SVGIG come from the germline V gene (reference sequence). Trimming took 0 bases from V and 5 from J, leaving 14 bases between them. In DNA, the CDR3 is TGTGCCTGGAGTGTACAGGGGGGGTACGACAATGAGCAGTTCTTC. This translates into CAWSVQGGYDNEQFF.

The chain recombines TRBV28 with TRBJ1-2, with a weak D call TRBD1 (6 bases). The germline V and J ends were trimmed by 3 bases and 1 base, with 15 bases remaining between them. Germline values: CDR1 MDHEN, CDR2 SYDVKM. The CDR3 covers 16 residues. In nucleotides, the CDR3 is TGTGCCAGCAGTTTTGGACAGATAAGCATTAACTATGGCTACACCTTC. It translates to CASSFGQISINYGYTF.

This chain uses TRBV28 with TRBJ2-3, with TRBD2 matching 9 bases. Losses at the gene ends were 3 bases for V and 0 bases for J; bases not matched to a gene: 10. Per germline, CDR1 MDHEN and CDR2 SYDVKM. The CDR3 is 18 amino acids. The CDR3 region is CASSLPSVAGASTDTQYF. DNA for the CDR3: TGTGCCAGCAGTTTGCCCTCCGTAGCGGGAGCTAGCACAGATACGCAGTATTTT. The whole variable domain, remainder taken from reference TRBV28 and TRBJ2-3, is DVKVTQSSRYLVKRTGEKVFLECVQDMDHENMFWYRQDPGLGLRLIYFSYDVKMKEKGDIPEGYSVSREKKERFSLILESASTNQTSMYLCASSLPSVAGASTDTQYFGPGTRLTVL.

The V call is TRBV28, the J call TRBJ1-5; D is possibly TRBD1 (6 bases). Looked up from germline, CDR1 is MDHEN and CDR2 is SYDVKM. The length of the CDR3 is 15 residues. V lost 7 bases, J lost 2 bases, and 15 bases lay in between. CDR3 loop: CASNGGGAGNQPQHF. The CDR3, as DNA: TGTGCCAGCAATGGGGGGGGCGCCGGCAATCAGCCCCAGCATTTT.

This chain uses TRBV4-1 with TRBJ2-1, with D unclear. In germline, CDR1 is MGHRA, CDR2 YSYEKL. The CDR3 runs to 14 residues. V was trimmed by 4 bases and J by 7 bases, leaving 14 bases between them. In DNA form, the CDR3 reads TGCGCCAGCAGCCCCGAGGTTGGAGAGAATGAGCAGTTCTTC. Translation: CASSPEVGENEQFF.

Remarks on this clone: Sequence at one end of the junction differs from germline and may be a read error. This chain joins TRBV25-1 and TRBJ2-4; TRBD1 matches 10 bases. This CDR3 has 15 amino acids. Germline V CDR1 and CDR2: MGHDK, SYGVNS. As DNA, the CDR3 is TGTGCCAGTAGTGAATCCCGGACAGGGGGAGACATTCAGTACTTC. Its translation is CASSESRTGGDIQYF.

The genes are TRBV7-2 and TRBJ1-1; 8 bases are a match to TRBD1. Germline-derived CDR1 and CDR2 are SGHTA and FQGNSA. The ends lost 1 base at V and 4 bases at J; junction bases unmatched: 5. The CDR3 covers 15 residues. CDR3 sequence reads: CASSLGTGLATEAFF. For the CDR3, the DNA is TGTGCCAGCAGCTTAGGGACAGGGTTAGCCACTGAAGCTTTCTTT. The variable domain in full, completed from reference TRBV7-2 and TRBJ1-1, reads GAGVSQSPSNKVTEKGKDVELRCDPISGHTALYWYRQSLGQGLEFLIYFQGNSAPDKSGLPSDRFSAERTGGSVSTLTIQRTQQEDSAVYLCASSLGTGLATEAFFGQGTRLTVV.